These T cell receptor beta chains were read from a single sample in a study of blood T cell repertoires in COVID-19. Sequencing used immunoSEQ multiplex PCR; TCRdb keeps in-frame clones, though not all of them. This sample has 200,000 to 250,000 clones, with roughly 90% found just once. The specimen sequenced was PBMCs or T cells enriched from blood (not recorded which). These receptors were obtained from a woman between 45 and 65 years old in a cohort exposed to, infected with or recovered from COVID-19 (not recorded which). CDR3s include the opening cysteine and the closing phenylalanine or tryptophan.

CASSLGRGPSDAFF | TRBJ1-1 | TRBV5-1
CASSYSLGYTF | TRBJ1-2 | TRBV6-6
CASSRNLGGNTEAFF | TRBJ1-1 | TRBV18
CASSLALDRTNQPQHF | TRBJ1-5 | TRBV7-8
CASTLGAHEKLFF | TRBJ1-4 | TRBV7-9
CASKRTANTGELFF | TRBJ2-2 | TRBV6-5
CSALAGGRYEQYF | TRBJ2-7 | TRBV29-1
CASSWALQETQYF | TRBJ2-5 | TRBV6-2/TRBV6-3
CASSLGGTNTEAFF | TRBJ1-1 | TRBV7-9
CASTDSGQAKETQYF | TRBJ2-5 | TRBV19
CASSSTLVNEQFF | TRBJ2-1 | TRBV5-1
CASSPHPSDSNQPQHF | TRBJ1-5 | TRBV4-2
CASSLGAQETQYF | TRBJ2-5 | TRBV5-1
CASSPSGHMYSNQPQHF | TRBJ1-5 | TRBV18
CASSPGTPLNQPQHF | TRBJ1-5 | TRBV18
CASSPRDTDTQYF | TRBJ2-3 | TRBV7-6
CASTSINRGGYTF | TRBJ1-2 | TRBV12-3/TRBV12-4
CASSQYGGDLAANTIYF | TRBJ1-3 | TRBV4-3
CASSQGASGGGETQYF | TRBJ2-5 | TRBV4-2
CASSLDSGVETQYF | TRBJ2-5 | TRBV5-8
CASTVARQGSIGYTF | TRBJ1-2 | TRBV2
CASSPVGRGNTIYF | TRBJ1-3 | TRBV4-1
CASSFSRGAGNTEAFF | TRBJ1-1 | TRBV7-9
CSVLKTGTEQFF | TRBJ2-1 | TRBV29-1
CASSLDRGSLTEAFF | TRBJ1-1 | TRBV11-2
CASRRTENTEAFF | TRBJ1-1 | TRBV25-1
CASTIRGFGNQPQHF | TRBJ1-5 | TRBV19
CAISTTGVYEQYF | TRBJ2-7 | TRBV10-3
CASSQGTGMYTEAFF | TRBJ1-1 | TRBV4-1
CATPAADREDSPLHF | TRBJ1-6 | TRBV21-1
CASSSGLVTAQYF | TRBJ2-7 | TRBV5-6
CASSVRREGDTQYF | TRBJ2-3 | TRBV2
CASSAGPGTGLSPLHF | TRBJ1-6 | TRBV5-1
CASSAGGASTIYNEQFF | TRBJ2-1 | TRBV9
CASSERPGRPSGNTIYF | TRBJ1-3 | TRBV25-1
CASSLQGQGNEQFF | TRBJ2-1 | TRBV7-2
CASSLIRDTGELFF | TRBJ2-2 | TRBV4-1
CAWTHLDRGKGSGNTIYF | TRBJ1-3 | TRBV30
CASLAGGNEQFF | TRBJ2-1 | TRBV11-2
CASSWTGGNEKLFF | TRBJ1-4 | TRBV5-5
CASSLRLADRTDTQYF | TRBJ2-3 | TRBV7-2
CASRSRADTQYF | TRBJ2-3 | TRBV3-1/TRBV3-2
CASSWGGREETQYF | TRBJ2-5 | TRBV5-1
CASSQEVGLTEAFF | TRBJ1-1 | TRBV3-1/TRBV3-2
CASRPFPEGGQPQHF | TRBJ1-5 | TRBV28
CASSLSDRAFVGYTF | TRBJ1-2 | TRBV7-9
CASSPPNRRAGNEQFF | TRBJ2-1 | TRBV18
CASSEQDSPLHF | TRBJ1-6 | TRBV28
CASTGSAGANVLTF | TRBJ2-6 | TRBV2
CASSLPGQGADTEAFF | TRBJ1-1 | TRBV28
CASSLGEANYGYTF | TRBJ1-2 | TRBV5-1
CASRTSGGPYNEQFF | TRBJ2-1 | TRBV19
CASSYRSRMGPYGQQYF | TRBJ2-7 | TRBV27
CASSVSGGPGSPEQFF | TRBJ2-1 | TRBV9
CASSQDTRVSSYNEQFF | TRBJ2-1 | TRBV4-1
CASSGGQHYDYGYTF | TRBJ1-2 | TRBV7-8
CASSLGGTGSYNEQFF | TRBJ2-1 | TRBV5-1